Below, 29 T cell receptor beta chains from the same sample are listed, as sequenced in a study of T cells in Graves' hyperthyroidism and ophthalmopathy. TCR beta CDR3 regions were amplified from RNA transcripts. An initial round of RT-PCR targeting the TCR CDR3 relied on the HTBI primer set. TCRdb redid the calling of the multiplex PCR reads with MiXCR, one entry per CDR3 protein. The sample has 600,000 or so distinct CDR3 sequences, roughly 15% seen once. The sample taken for sequencing was blood. These receptors were collected from a woman in her forties or fifties with Graves' ophthalmopathy.

This clonotype was observed at least ten times. The V and J genes are TRBV29-1 and TRBJ1-2; D might be TRBD1 (6 bases). There are 13 residues in the CDR3. Per the germline V gene, CDR1 is SQVTM and CDR2 is ANQGSEA. V dropped 3 bases and J dropped 5 bases, with 13 bases sitting between them. The CDR3: CSVEGRGGYGYTF. The CDR3, as DNA: TGCAGCGTTGAGGGACGAGGGGGGTATGGCTACACCTTC.

This clonotype was counted many times. This chain connects TRBV18 to TRBJ1-2, with 9 nucleotides matching TRBD1. The CDR3 sequence is 14 residues long. J was trimmed by 5 bases and V by 3 bases; bases with no gene match: 4. The germline V gene encodes CDR1 KGHSH and CDR2 LQKENI. In nucleotides, the CDR3 is TGTGCCAGCTCACCTTCGGACAGGGGATATGGCTACACCTTC. It translates to CASSPSDRGYGYTF.

This clonotype has only a few counts. The V and J genes are TRBV7-2 and TRBJ1-2; D might be TRBD1 (5 bases). CDR1 SGHTA and CDR2 FQGNSA come from the germline V gene. The CDR3 contains 13 residues. The V gene lost 2 bases and the J gene lost 7 bases, with 11 bases spanning the gap. The CDR3 spells CASSLWGEGGYTF. CDR3 nucleotides: TGTGCCAGCAGCTTATGGGGCGAGGGTGGCTACACCTTC. Looking up the rest from reference TRBV7-2 and TRBJ1-2 gives the full variable domain: GAGVSQSPSNKVTEKGKDVELRCDPISGHTALYWYRQSLGQGLEFLIYFQGNSAPDKSGLPSDRFSAERTGGSVSTLTIQRTQQEDSAVYLCASSLWGEGGYTFGSGTRLTVV.

For this clonotype: This may come from a read error, since a much larger clone is one base off. The chain couples TRBV6-1 to TRBJ2-1; TRBD2 matches at 8 bases. Germline-derived CDR1 and CDR2 are MNHNS and SASEGT. The CDR3 has 15 residues. The V segment lost 6 bases and the J segment 2 bases; nucleotides outside the gene matches: 6. The chain's CDR3 is CASSPGLGTYNEQFF. In DNA, the CDR3 is TGTGCCAGCAGCCCGGGACTAGGAACCTACAATGAGCAGTTCTTC.

The table lists this clonotype with many counts. The rearrangement uses TRBV7-8 and TRBJ2-7, with TRBD2 matching 9 bases. CDR1 is SGHVS, CDR2 FQNEAQ, per germline. The CDR3 loop spans 14 amino acids. V lost 1 base to trimming and J lost 9 bases; unmatched junction nucleotides: 7. The CDR3 is CASSLEASGTVQYF. The CDR3 DNA follows: TGTGCCAGCAGCTTAGAAGCTAGCGGGACGGTGCAGTACTTC.

This clonotype came up many times. The chain employs TRBV20-1 and TRBJ2-7, with a tentative D call TRBD2 (6 bases). In germline, CDR1 is DFQATT, CDR2 SNEGSKA (reference sequence). V lost 4 bases and J 0 bases, leaving 13 bases between the germline ends. The CDR3 has 14 amino acids. The CDR3 loop is CSANPSGLSYEQYF. Here the CDR3 DNA reads TGCAGTGCTAATCCCTCGGGACTCTCCTACGAGCAGTACTTC.

This clonotype has a count of ten or more. CDR3 bases: TGTGCCAGCAGCGTAGCTTATCACATGGCGGGAGAGGTATATGAGCAGTTCTTC. Residues: CASSVAYHMAGEVYEQFF. The rearrangement joins TRBV9 to TRBJ2-1; TRBD2 matches 7 bases. Trimming at V came to 0 bases and at J to 8 bases, leaving 17 bases not matched to a gene. This CDR3 has 18 amino acids. Per the germline V gene, CDR1 is SGDLS and CDR2 is YYNGEE.

This clonotype was recorded at least ten times. The chain links TRBV11-1 to TRBJ1-2, with TRBD1 identical over 9 bases. From germline, CDR1 is SGHAT and CDR2 FQDESV (reference sequence). V shed 1 base, J shed 3 bases, and the junction held 6 bases outside the gene matches. The CDR3 loop spans 16 amino acids. CDR3 sequence reads: CASSLGRTGDYYGYTF. In nucleotides, the CDR3 is TGTGCCAGCAGCTTAGGACGGACAGGGGACTACTATGGCTACACCTTC.

Note on this clonotype: Since no conserved phenylalanine or tryptophan closes the CDR3, a read error is the likely cause. CDR3 bases: TGTGCCAGCAGTTTACGGGGTACAGATACGCAGTATCTT. It is translated as CASSLRGTDTQYL. The V gene is TRBV28, the J gene TRBJ2-3; TRBD2 is a possible D gene (5 bases). Trimming left V 2 bases short and J 3 bases short, with 6 bases between. This CDR3 has 13 residues. Germline loops: CDR1 MDHEN, CDR2 SYDVKM.

This clonotype was seen at least ten times. The chain employs TRBV7-2 and TRBJ1-6, with D possibly TRBD1 on 5 matching bases. This CDR3 has 13 residues. Germline CDR1 and CDR2: SGHTA and FQGNSA. V was cut by 7 bases and J by 7 bases, with 11 bases left in between. CDR3 coding DNA: TGTGCCAGCAACGTTGGGGGAAATTCACCCCTCCACTTT. This codes for CASNVGGNSPLHF.

This clonotype was observed many times. The rearrangement links TRBV7-3 to TRBJ2-2; 7 bases match TRBD2. The trim removed 3 bases at V and 3 bases at J, leaving 4 bases unmatched. The germline V gene has CDR1 SGHTA and CDR2 FQGTGA. The CDR3 contains 15 residues. CDR3 sequence reads: CASSLASGDTGELFF. As DNA, the CDR3 is TGTGCCAGCAGCTTGGCTAGCGGTGACACCGGGGAGCTGTTTTTT.

In this sample, this clonotype turned up many times. The rearrangement joins TRBV5-5 to TRBJ1-1; TRBD1 agrees at 7 bases. This CDR3 region has 13 residues. Germline trimming cut 4 bases from V and 6 bases from J; bases unmatched to any gene: 6. Per germline, CDR1 SGHKS and CDR2 YYEKEE (reference sequence). This chain's CDR3 is CASSATGRPEAFF. In DNA form, the CDR3 reads TGTGCCAGCAGCGCGACAGGGAGGCCTGAAGCTTTCTTT.

This clonotype was found a few times. The chain is built from TRBV12-3 or TRBV12-4 and TRBJ1-1, with D perhaps matching TRBD1 (5 bases). The CDR3 is 12 residues long. V dropped 7 bases and J dropped 4 bases, with 10 bases sitting between them. The CDR3 DNA reads TGTGCCAGCAAATTTGGGGGCACTGAAGCTTTCTTT. This translates into CASKFGGTEAFF.

At least ten counts were recorded for this clonotype. This chain joins TRBV28 and TRBJ1-5, with 9 bases lining up with TRBD1. Germline loops: CDR1 MDHEN, CDR2 SYDVKM. The length of the CDR3 is 13 residues. Unmatched junction bases numbered 4, after V lost 9 bases and J lost 4 bases. The CDR3 spells CASGTGRNQPQHF. CDR3 in DNA: TGTGCCAGTGGGACAGGGAGGAATCAGCCCCAGCATTTT. Supplemented by reference TRBV28 and TRBJ1-5, the full variable domain reads DVKVTQSSRYLVKRTGEKVFLECVQDMDHENMFWYRQDPGLGLRLIYFSYDVKMKEKGDIPEGYSVSREKKERFSLILESASTNQTSMYLCASGTGRNQPQHFGDGTRLSIL.

Only one count was recorded for this clonotype. This may be a read error: a much more frequent sequence differs by one nucleotide. This chain connects TRBV5-1 to TRBJ2-1; D unresolved. Germline V gives CDR1 SGHRS, CDR2 YFSETQ. This CDR3 spans 15 amino acids. The CDR3 here is CASSPRASSHNEQFF. The CDR3 nucleotides read TGCGCCAGCAGCCCCCGGGCGAGCTCCCACAATGAGCAGTTCTTC.

This chain uses TRBV6-2 or TRBV6-3 with TRBJ1-5, with 7 positions matching TRBD1. Germline CDR1 is MNHEY and CDR2 is SVGEGT. The CDR3 spans 14 residues. The V segment lost 7 bases and the J segment 3 bases; nucleotides outside the gene matches: 6. The CDR3 DNA reads as TGTGCCAGCAAGGACAGGTATGACAATCAGCCCCAGCATTTT. It is translated as CASKDRYDNQPQHF.

The sample holds many counts of this clonotype. For the CDR3, the DNA is TGTGCCAGCAGTTTATATGGCCGGAAGAATTCACCCCTCCACTTT. Translated, it gives CASSLYGRKNSPLHF. The chain uses TRBV12-3 or TRBV12-4 and TRBJ1-6; no clear D. V lost 2 bases and J 7 bases, leaving 12 bases between the germline ends. The CDR3 loop spans 15 amino acids.

This clonotype was recorded a few times. This chain connects TRBV15 to TRBJ1-5; the D is unclear. Trimming removed 5 bases at V and 5 bases at J, with 13 bases between. There are 14 residues in the CDR3. Looked up from germline, CDR1 is LNHNV and CDR2 is YYDKDF (reference sequence). The chain's CDR3 is CATSPGWRDQPQHF. CDR3 DNA sequence: TGTGCCACCAGCCCCGGGTGGAGGGATCAGCCCCAGCATTTT.

The rearrangement uses TRBV6-1 and TRBJ2-2, with 8 bases fitting TRBD2. The CDR3 loop spans 13 amino acids. Germline trimming cut 6 bases from V and 6 bases from J; bases unmatched to any gene: 3. CDR1 MNHNS and CDR2 SASEGT come from the germline V gene. DNA of the CDR3: TGTGCCAGCAGCCGGGGGGGTCCCGGGGAGCTGTTTTTT. It codes for CASSRGGPGELFF.

Only a few counts were recorded for this clonotype. The V gene is TRBV7-9, the J gene TRBJ1-2, with D maybe TRBD1 (5 bases). The CDR3 consists of 12 residues. The germline V and J ends were trimmed by 3 bases and 7 bases, with 9 bases remaining between them. Germline V gives CDR1 SEHNR, CDR2 FQNEAQ (reference sequence). CDR3 DNA: TGTGCCAGCAGCTTCAGGGAGAGTGGCTACACCTTC. It codes for CASSFRESGYTF.

This clonotype showed up many times. This chain connects TRBV13 to TRBJ1-1, with D maybe TRBD1 (6 bases). This CDR3 is 14 amino acids long. Per germline, CDR1 PRHDT and CDR2 FYEKMQ (reference sequence). V lost 2 bases, J lost 3 bases, and 10 bases lay in between. CDR3 coding DNA: TGTGCCAGCAGCTTAACGGGGGCTTACACTGAAGCTTTCTTT. Residues: CASSLTGAYTEAFF. The full variable domain, completed using reference TRBV13 and TRBJ1-1, is AAGVIQSPRHLIKEKRETATLKCYPIPRHDTVYWYQQGPGQDPQFLISFYEKMQSDKGSIPDRFSAQQFSDYHSELNMSSLELGDSALYFCASSLTGAYTEAFFGQGTRLTVV.

This clonotype has just a few counts. The V and J genes are TRBV3-1 and TRBJ2-3; D ambiguous. The CDR3 is made up of 16 amino acids. Germline V gene lookup returns CDR1 LGHDT and CDR2 YNNKEL (reference sequence). The V end lost 3 bases, the J end lost 3 bases, and 16 bases lay between the germline ends. The CDR3: CASSQGVGLSTDTQYF. In nucleotides, the CDR3 is TGTGCCAGCAGCCAGGGTGTCGGGCTGTCAACAGATACGCAGTATTTT.

This clonotype appeared a few times. The genes are TRBV24-1 and TRBJ2-3, with TRBD2 as a possible D gene (5 bases). Trimming removed 0 bases from V and 0 bases from J, with 9 bases in between. Germline V gives CDR1 KGHDR, CDR2 SFDVKD. The CDR3 contains 16 residues. The CDR3 region has the DNA TGTGCCACCAGTGATTTGGGTGGCGGGAGCACAGATACGCAGTATTTT. This translates into CATSDLGGGSTDTQYF.

This clonotype has more than one count but fewer than ten. This rearrangement joins TRBV5-1 to TRBJ1-4; 8 bases are shared with TRBD1. The CDR3 length is 14 residues. Germline values: CDR1 SGHRS, CDR2 YFSETQ. V lost 4 bases to trimming and J lost 8 bases; unmatched junction nucleotides: 7. CDR3 in amino acids: CASSPGGAEEKLFF. CDR3 in DNA: TGCGCCAGCAGCCCAGGGGGCGCGGAGGAAAAACTGTTTTTT.

Ten or more counts support this clonotype. The V and J genes are TRBV3-1 and TRBJ1-2; 10 bases are a match to TRBD1. With V trimmed by 0 bases and J by 0 bases, 7 bases remained unmatched. CDR1 is LGHDT and CDR2 is YNNKEL in the germline V gene (reference sequence). The CDR3 extends over 18 amino acids. The CDR3 bases are TGTGCCAGCAGCCAAGAATGGGACAGGGGAGGAACTAACTATGGCTACACCTTC. This gives the protein CASSQEWDRGGTNYGYTF.

The table lists this clonotype with many counts. The chain recombines TRBV11-1 with TRBJ2-2, with D maybe TRBD1 (6 bases). Per the germline V gene, CDR1 is SGHAT and CDR2 is FQDESV (reference sequence). The V gene lost 1 base and the J gene lost 0 bases, with 12 bases spanning the gap. The CDR3 runs to 17 residues. The CDR3 nucleotides are TGTGCCAGCAGCTTAGACTGGACAGTTTCGAACACCGGGGAGCTGTTTTTT. This gives the protein CASSLDWTVSNTGELFF.

In this sample, this clonotype turned up many times. V and J are TRBV28 and TRBJ2-1; 12 positions match TRBD2. The trim removed 9 bases at V and 6 bases at J, leaving 6 bases unmatched. Germline assignment: CDR1 MDHEN and CDR2 SYDVKM. CDR3 length: 14 residues. DNA of the CDR3: TGTGCCAGTAAGGGACTAGCGGGTCCCAATGAGCAGTTCTTC. This sequence encodes CASKGLAGPNEQFF. Supplemented by reference TRBV28 and TRBJ2-1, the full variable domain reads DVKVTQSSRYLVKRTGEKVFLECVQDMDHENMFWYRQDPGLGLRLIYFSYDVKMKEKGDIPEGYSVSREKKERFSLILESASTNQTSMYLCASKGLAGPNEQFFGPGTRLTVL.

The J gene is TRBJ2-3, the V gene TRBV2; 8 positions match TRBD1. CDR3 size: 14 residues. V was clipped by 8 bases and J by 4 bases; unmatched bases: 8. CDR1 is SNHLY and CDR2 is FYNNEI in the germline V gene. This CDR3 reads CASCLDRDSDTQYF. CDR3 DNA: TGTGCCAGCTGCCTGGACAGGGACTCAGATACGCAGTATTTT.

This chain uses TRBV29-1 with TRBJ2-1, with 12 bases identical to TRBD1. The germline gives CDR1 SQVTM, CDR2 ANQGSEA. This CDR3 spans 12 amino acids. The ends lost 7 bases at V and 10 bases at J; junction bases unmatched: 5. The CDR3 DNA follows: TGCAGCGGGGGACAGGGGGCTGGGGAGCAGTTCTTC. Its protein product is CSGGQGAGEQFF.